This record looks at one T cell receptor beta chain sequence and its context. These data belong to a study of blood T cell repertoires in COVID-19. Overall study context: From T cells, B-cell-depleted T cells, or PBMCs came the material, which was cDNA or gDNA.

Libraries were prepared by immunoSEQ multiplex PCR; TCRdb keeps only in-frame clonotypes and omits some of them. The sample lists 190,000 or so clones, 70% to 90% seen once, with less than 3% in the top ten. This CDR3 comprises 15 residues. The germline V gene encodes CDR1 SQVTM and CDR2 ANQGSEA. Trimming cost V 5 bases and J 1 base, with 17 bases left between them. The specimen sequenced was peripheral blood. The rearrangement uses TRBV29-1 and TRBJ1-1; possibly TRBD1 for D (6 bases). This sequence originates from a man between 40 and 49 years old with active or convalescent COVID-19. The CDR3: CSVNTVDRQNTEAFF. The CDR3 region has the DNA TGCAGCGTTAACACCGTAGACAGGCAGAACACTGAAGCTTTCTTT.